The entry below gives a single T cell receptor (beta chain) sequence along with its context. The sample originates from a study of blood T cell repertoires in COVID-19. Data came from immunoSEQ multiplex PCR; TCRdb stores just in-frame clones and leaves some out. The table records under 350,000 clones, 65% to 90% of them present only once. The ends were cut back, 2 bases at V and 3 bases at J, with 10 bases in the middle. This CDR3 region has 14 residues. Germline lookup yields CDR1 SEHNR and CDR2 FQNEAQ (reference sequence). V usage is TRBV7-9 and J usage is TRBJ1-2, with D uncertain. The TCR was taken from a middle-aged woman with acute COVID-19. The sample comprised PBMCs or T cells enriched from blood (not recorded which). CDR3 residues: CASSLSEVDYGYTF. The CDR3 DNA sequence: TGTGCCAGCAGCTTATCCGAGGTAGACTATGGCTACACCTTC.